This entry lists 16 T cell receptor beta chains sequenced from one sample in a study of T cell responses to AZD1222 COVID-19 vaccine. The data were produced by immunoSEQ multiplex PCR, yet TCRdb's version contains in-frame clones alone and is incomplete. The sample records 150,000 to 160,000 clones, around 87% being singletons. The starting material was peripheral blood, obtained 28 days after the second AZD1222 dose. These receptor sequences come from an adult who received the AZD1222 COVID-19 vaccine.

J is TRBJ2-7 and V is TRBV7-2; D is unclear. CDR3 size: 13 residues. Per germline, CDR1 SGHTA and CDR2 FQGNSA. Trimming shortened V by 2 bases and J by 2 bases, and 7 bases separated the two germline ends. Here the CDR3 reads CASSLREAYEQYF. CDR3 DNA sequence: TGTGCCAGCAGCTTAAGAGAAGCCTACGAGCAGTACTTC.

This clone was counted only a few times. V is TRBV7-9 and J is TRBJ2-7, with D tentatively TRBD1 or TRBD2 (5 bases each). Germline CDR1 and CDR2: SEHNR and FQNEAQ (reference sequence). This CDR3 comprises 15 residues. The ends were cut back, 5 bases at V and 1 base at J, with 15 bases in the middle. CDR3 region: CASSRLGDASYEQYF. CDR3 nucleotide sequence: TGTGCCAGCAGCCGCCTGGGGGACGCTTCCTACGAGCAGTACTTC.

The rearrangement joins TRBV11-1 to TRBJ2-5, with D tentatively TRBD1 (5 bases). The length of the CDR3 is 13 residues. CDR1 and CDR2 from the germline V gene are SGHAT and FQDESV (reference sequence). V lost 5 bases and J lost 2, with 9 bases in between. The DNA of the CDR3 is TGTGCCAGCAGCCGAGACAGACAAGAGACCCAGTACTTC. Translating gives CASSRDRQETQYF.

V and J are TRBV6-1 and TRBJ1-2; a weak D match, TRBD1 (5 bases). CDR1 and CDR2 from the germline V gene are MNHNS and SASEGT. V was clipped by 1 base and J by 7 bases, with 19 bases between them. The CDR3 totals 16 residues. CDR3 sequence (DNA): TGTGCCAGCAGTGAAGGTTTCGGGGGGTGGATAAGTGGCTACACCTTC. Translating it yields CASSEGFGGWISGYTF.

The chain employs TRBV7-3 and TRBJ2-1; 8 bases agree with TRBD2. The germline V gene encodes CDR1 SGHTA and CDR2 FQGTGA. The CDR3 is made up of 16 amino acids. J gave up 4 bases and V 3 bases, and 8 bases lay outside the gene matches. The chain's CDR3 is CASSFLTSGLYNEQFF. The CDR3, as DNA: TGTGCCAGCAGCTTTCTCACTAGCGGACTATACAATGAGCAGTTCTTC.

The V gene is TRBV2, the J gene TRBJ2-2; 7 bases are a match to TRBD2. CDR1 and CDR2 from the germline V gene are SNHLY and FYNNEI. V lost 6 bases, J lost 7 bases, and 5 bases stayed unmatched. This CDR3 spans 13 amino acids. In DNA form, the CDR3 reads TGTGCCAGCAGCCTGCGGGAGAACGGGGAGCTGTTTTTT. Amino acids: CASSLRENGELFF.

This chain uses TRBV5-1 with TRBJ2-5; TRBD1 aligns across 8 bases. The germline V gene has CDR1 SGHRS and CDR2 YFSETQ. The CDR3 is 13 residues long. V lost 4 bases, J lost 7 bases, and 6 bases stayed unmatched. The CDR3 DNA reads TGCGCCAGCAGCGGGGACAGGCAGGGGACCCAGTACTTC. Translated: CASSGDRQGTQYF. Based on the CDR3 plus reference TRBV5-1 and TRBJ2-5, the full variable domain is KAGVTQTPRYLIKTRGQQVTLSCSPISGHRSVSWYQQTPGQGLQFLFEYFSETQRNKGNFPGRFSGRQFSNSRSEMNVSTLELGDSALYLCASSGDRQGTQYFGPGTRLLVL.

This chain uses TRBV5-1 with TRBJ1-2; 9 bases map to TRBD1. V was clipped by 4 bases and J by 4 bases; unmatched bases: 5. CDR1 and CDR2 (germline): SGHRS, YFSETQ. The CDR3 is made up of 14 amino acids. This CDR3 reads CASSVGQGSYGYTF. Written as DNA, the CDR3 is TGCGCCAGCAGCGTGGGACAGGGAAGCTATGGCTACACCTTC.

This clone was picked up one time. The J gene is TRBJ2-2, the V gene TRBV28, with 8 bases aligning to TRBD2. CDR1 MDHEN and CDR2 SYDVKM come from the germline V gene. This CDR3 is 14 amino acids long. With V trimmed by 8 bases and J by 0 bases, 2 bases remained unmatched. The CDR3 loop reads CASVAGTNTGELFF. The CDR3, as DNA: TGTGCCAGCGTAGCGGGAACGAACACCGGGGAGCTGTTTTTT.

This rearrangement joins TRBV29-1 to TRBJ2-1; D perhaps matches TRBD2 (6 bases). Germline CDR1 and CDR2: SQVTM and ANQGSEA. This CDR3 comprises 13 residues. Deletions cut 4 bases from V and 6 bases from J, with 13 bases between. In DNA, the CDR3 is TGCAGCGTTGCCGGGCCCGGGGGCAATGAGCAGTTCTTC. This gives the protein CSVAGPGGNEQFF.

The chain links TRBV7-8 to TRBJ2-7; D not resolved. The CDR3 runs 15 residues. Trimming stripped 1 base from V and 0 bases from J, with 10 bases between. Germline loops: CDR1 SGHVS, CDR2 FQNEAQ. For the CDR3, the DNA is TGTGCCAGCAGCTTAGAAGTCAGCTCCTCCTACGAGCAGTACTTC. This gives the protein CASSLEVSSSYEQYF.

The genes are TRBV3-1 (or the pseudogene TRBV3-2) and TRBJ2-7; no firm D call. The CDR3 runs to 12 residues. V dropped 1 base and J dropped 6 bases, with 7 bases sitting between them. In germline, CDR1 is LGHDT, CDR2 YNNKEL (reference sequence). The CDR3 bases are TGTGCCAGCAGCCAAGCAACGGGCGAGCAGTACTTC. The encoded protein is CASSQATGEQYF.

Comment on this clone: Other DNA sequences in this specimen translate into the identical CDR3. The J gene is TRBJ2-6, the V gene TRBV7-3; D call uncertain. Germline V gives CDR1 SGHTA, CDR2 FQGTGA. Between the trimmed V and J ends, which lost 1 base and 0 bases, there was a span of 7 bases. The CDR3 length is 16 residues. The CDR3 here is CASSLRGDSGANVLTF. The CDR3 DNA is TGTGCCAGCAGCTTAAGGGGTGACTCTGGGGCCAACGTCCTGACTTTC.

Concerning this clone itself: Within the sample, other DNA sequences also encode this same CDR3. The chain uses TRBV11-2 and TRBJ1-3; D gene unclear. The CDR3 has 15 amino acids. The V and J ends lost 0 bases and 0 bases respectively, with 6 bases between them. Germline CDR1 is SGHAT and CDR2 is FQNNGV. CDR3: CASSLEWVSGNTIYF. In DNA, the CDR3 is TGTGCCAGCAGCTTAGAGTGGGTCTCTGGAAACACCATATATTTT.

The gene calls are TRBV6-2 or TRBV6-3 and TRBJ2-1; D might be TRBD2 (6 bases). Trimming pared 4 bases from V and 6 bases from J, leaving 19 bases between. The CDR3 loop spans 16 amino acids. Germline assignment: CDR1 MNHEY and CDR2 SVGEGT. This chain's CDR3 is CASSSPGDSRFNEQFF. Here the CDR3 DNA reads TGTGCCAGCAGTTCTCCGGGAGATAGCCGATTCAATGAGCAGTTCTTC.

This chain uses TRBV28 with TRBJ2-7, with TRBD1 matching over 11 bases. This CDR3 spans 14 amino acids. With V trimmed by 6 bases and J by 6 bases, 7 bases remained unmatched. Germline CDR1 and CDR2: MDHEN and SYDVKM. Here the CDR3 reads CASRATGTGGEQYF. The CDR3 nucleotides are TGTGCCAGCAGAGCCACCGGGACAGGGGGCGAGCAGTACTTC.